This TCR beta chain stems from a study of beta chain features in type 1 diabetes. Germline V gene lookup returns CDR1 SGHTA and CDR2 FQGNSA. The CDR3 has 16 residues. J gave up 4 bases and V 4 bases, and 13 bases lay outside the gene matches. Regarding this clone: Its antigen is unidentified.

Expressed TCRB transcripts were sequenced after all isolated RNA was converted to cDNA. Naive, central memory and regulatory T cell samples averaged roughly 3.7 million reads. This table comes from immunoSEQ multiplex PCR, and its TCRdb copy is limited to in-frame clones, with some not included. The top ten hold roughly 0.04% of the sample, which has hundreds of thousands of clones, over 13% seen once. The study's findings and limits: A PCR bias possibly favoring shorter templates would apply equally to patients and controls. Among all four CD4+ subsets, Type 1 diabetes patients had TCRB CDR3s that were moderately but significantly shorter.

The sample comprised naive CD4+ T cells from blood. The J gene is TRBJ2-7, the V gene TRBV7-2; 7 nucleotides agree with TRBD1. The TCR originated in a man aged 18 to 30 with type 1 diabetes. The CDR3, as DNA: TGTGCCAGCAGCTCGACAATTCACAGGGGTGCTTACGAGCAGTACTTC. This gives the protein CASSSTIHRGAYEQYF. The variable domain in full, completed from reference TRBV7-2 and TRBJ2-7, reads GAGVSQSPSNKVTEKGKDVELRCDPISGHTALYWYRQSLGQGLEFLIYFQGNSAPDKSGLPSDRFSAERTGGSVSTLTIQRTQQEDSAVYLCASSSTIHRGAYEQYFGPGTRLTVT.